The clone carrying this TCR beta chain was detected only a few times. This entry belongs to a study of beta chain features in type 1 diabetes. Of the isolated RNA, all was reverse transcribed, and so the sequenced material was expressed TCRB transcripts. The data were produced by immunoSEQ multiplex PCR, yet TCRdb's version contains in-frame clones alone and is incomplete. The data show about 220,000 clones, 11% seen once. The length of the CDR3 is 13 residues. The V gene lost 0 bases and the J gene lost 3 bases, with 4 bases spanning the gap. The germline V gene encodes CDR1 SGHNT and CDR2 YYREEE (reference sequence).

Sequenced sample: central memory CD4+ T cells from blood. This chain connects TRBV5-4 to TRBJ2-1; D remains unclear. This receptor was obtained from a man aged 18 to 30 in good health. This chain's CDR3 is CASSLADYNEQFF. The CDR3 DNA sequence: TGTGCCAGCAGCTTGGCCGACTACAATGAGCAGTTCTTC. The entire variable domain, with the rest obtained from reference TRBV5-4 and TRBJ2-1, is as follows: ETGVTQSPTHLIKTRGQQVTLRCSSQSGHNTVSWYQQALGQGPQFIFQYYREEENGRGNFPPRFSGLQFPNYSSELNVNALELDDSALYLCASSLADYNEQFFGPGTRLTVL.